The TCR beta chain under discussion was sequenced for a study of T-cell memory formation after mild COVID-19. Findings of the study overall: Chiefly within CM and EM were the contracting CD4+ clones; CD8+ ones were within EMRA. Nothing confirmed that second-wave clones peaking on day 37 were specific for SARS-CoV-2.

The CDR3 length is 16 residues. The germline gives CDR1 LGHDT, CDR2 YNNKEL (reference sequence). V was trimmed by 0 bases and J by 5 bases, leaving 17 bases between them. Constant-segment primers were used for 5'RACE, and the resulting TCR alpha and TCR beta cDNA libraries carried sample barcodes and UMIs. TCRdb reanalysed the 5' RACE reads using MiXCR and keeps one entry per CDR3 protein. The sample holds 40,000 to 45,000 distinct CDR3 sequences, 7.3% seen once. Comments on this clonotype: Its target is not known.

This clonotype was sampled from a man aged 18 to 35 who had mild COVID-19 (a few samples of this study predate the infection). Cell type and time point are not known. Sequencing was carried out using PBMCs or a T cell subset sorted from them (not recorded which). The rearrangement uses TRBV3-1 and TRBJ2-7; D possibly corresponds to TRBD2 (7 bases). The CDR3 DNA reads TGTGCCAGCAGCCAAGATGCGGGGGCCCTTACCGACGAGCAGTACTTC. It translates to CASSQDAGALTDEQYF.